The T cell receptor beta chain under discussion was sequenced for a study of CD8 T cells in ankylosing spondylitis. Study-wide results and limits: One TCR beta motif, made up of several highly homologous variants, appeared characteristic of ankylosing spondylitis blood. In reactive arthritis synovial fluid and blood, some motif variants had been reported before. Those disease-linked clones were CD8+; they were also relatively rare in peripheral blood.

As for this clonotype: The antigen is undetermined.

As the method for making TCR beta libraries, quantitative 5'-RACE with molecular barcodes was used. TCRdb called the 5' RACE reads again in MiXCR, with one record for every CDR3 protein. Counted here are about 360,000 distinct CDR3 sequences, approximately 22% occurring once; the ten biggest clones make up less than 15%. CDR3 length equals 12 residues. The germline V gene encodes CDR1 SGDLS and CDR2 YYNGEE. J lost 9 bases, V lost 3 bases, and 3 bases had no gene match. The receptor comes from a male donor with ankylosing spondylitis or in good health (not recorded which). The V call is TRBV9, the J call TRBJ2-5; 9 bases fit TRBD2. Sequencing was performed on blood, either unsorted or a sorted T cell fraction (not recorded which). The CDR3 DNA reads TGTGCCAGCAGCGCGGGACTAGCCCCCCAGTACTTC. This sequence encodes CASSAGLAPQYF.